A single sample gave rise to the 12 T cell receptor beta chains below, sequenced in a study of naive and memory T cell subsets. Both TRBC1 and TRBC2 were covered by a beta constant-region primer of two equimolar oligonucleotides. TCRdb reprocessed the UMI-ligation and nested PCR reads with MiXCR, giving one entry per CDR3 protein. Among 140,000 to 150,000 distinct CDR3 sequences, approximately 15% were seen once, and the ten largest hold roughly 0.14%. The source material was naive CD4+ T cells from blood. These receptor sequences come from a human donor in good health.

There are a few counts of this clonotype. The V and J genes are TRBV2 and TRBJ2-5; weak D call: TRBD2 (5 bases). The CDR3 has 14 residues. CDR1 and CDR2 from the germline V gene are SNHLY and FYNNEI. V lost 1 base, J lost 5 bases, and 11 bases lay in between. CDR3 residues: CASSEDVGAETQYF. CDR3 bases: TGTGCCAGCAGTGAAGACGTGGGAGCGGAGACCCAGTACTTC.

J is TRBJ2-7 and V is TRBV7-9, with TRBD2 identical over 8 bases. With 3 bases clipped from V and 7 bases from J, the junction kept 5 bases outside the gene matches. The germline V gene encodes CDR1 SEHNR and CDR2 FQNEAQ (reference sequence). The CDR3 length is 13 residues. The CDR3 sequence: CASSFGGVDEQYF. Here the CDR3 DNA reads TGTGCCAGCAGCTTCGGGGGGGTGGATGAGCAGTACTTC.

This rearrangement joins TRBV3-1 to TRBJ2-7, with D unclear. V lost 1 base and J lost 0, with 7 bases in between. Germline-derived CDR1 and CDR2 are LGHDT and YNNKEL (reference sequence). The CDR3 is 14 residues long. The CDR3 is CASSQGHSSYEQYF. The CDR3 nucleotides are TGTGCCAGCAGCCAAGGACATAGCTCCTACGAGCAGTACTTC.

In its sample, this clonotype was seen a few times. This chain uses TRBV11-2 with TRBJ2-7, with 8 bases aligning to TRBD1. Trimming removed 4 bases from V and 6 bases from J; junction bases left unmatched: 14. The CDR3 consists of 16 residues. Germline CDR1 SGHAT, CDR2 FQNNGV. Here the CDR3 reads CASSSTGAKISGEQYF. The CDR3 DNA reads TGTGCCAGCAGCTCGACAGGGGCGAAAATCTCGGGCGAGCAGTACTTC.

The chain links TRBV6-2 or TRBV6-3 to TRBJ2-7, with 7 positions matching TRBD1. After removal of 0 bases from V and 1 base from J, the junction contained 3 bases not matched to a gene. Germline CDR1 MNHEY, CDR2 SVGEGT. The CDR3 consists of 15 residues. The CDR3 is CASSYSRGQSYEQYF. The CDR3 DNA sequence: TGTGCCAGCAGTTACTCGAGGGGACAGTCCTACGAGCAGTACTTC.

The rearrangement joins TRBV7-9 to TRBJ2-4, with 8 bases matching TRBD1. V gave up 1 base and J gave up 0 bases; unmatched junction bases: 14. From germline, CDR1 is SEHNR and CDR2 FQNEAQ (reference sequence). The CDR3 covers 20 residues. The CDR3 nucleotides read TGTGCCAGCAGCTTAGGCATCGCAGGGGGCCCCTCCATAGCCAAAAACATTCAGTACTTC. This codes for CASSLGIAGGPSIAKNIQYF.

This clonotype has just a few counts. The CDR3 loop is CASSLAEGTGAFF. The CDR3 DNA is TGTGCCAGCAGTTTAGCCGAGGGTACCGGGGCTTTCTTT. The chain recombines TRBV12-3 or TRBV12-4 with TRBJ1-1, with D unclear. V was shortened by 0 bases and J by 11 bases, with 13 bases between the two germline ends. This CDR3 comprises 13 residues.

This clonotype was counted a few times. V and J are TRBV18 and TRBJ2-5; 8 nucleotides agree with TRBD2. CDR3 length: 14 residues. The V segment lost 3 bases and the J segment 4 bases; nucleotides outside the gene matches: 4. In germline, CDR1 is KGHSH, CDR2 LQKENI. The CDR3 nucleotides are TGTGCCAGCTCACCGGAGCTAGCGGGAGAGACCCAGTACTTC. Translating gives CASSPELAGETQYF.

In this sample, this clonotype turned up a few times. The chain combines TRBV20-1 with TRBJ1-2; D uncertain. The ends were cut back, 3 bases at V and 6 bases at J, with 14 bases in the middle. CDR3 size: 13 residues. Germline V lookup: CDR1 DFQATT, CDR2 SNEGSKA (reference sequence). CDR3 nucleotide sequence: TGCAGTGCTAGTATGTTAGCGGAGCATGGCTACACCTTC. Translation gives CSASMLAEHGYTF.

The gene calls are TRBV2 and TRBJ1-5, with 7 bases identical to TRBD1. V lost 6 bases to trimming and J lost 6 bases; unmatched junction nucleotides: 11. This CDR3 is built from 15 residues. Per germline, CDR1 SNHLY and CDR2 FYNNEI. This CDR3 reads CASSHDRDVGQPQHF. CDR3 nucleotides: TGTGCCAGCAGCCATGACAGGGACGTTGGTCAGCCCCAGCATTTT.

The rearrangement joins TRBV7-8 to TRBJ2-3; 9 bases fit TRBD2. The CDR3 is 18 residues long. Germline CDR1 SGHVS, CDR2 FQNEAQ. The junction had 14 bases not matched to a gene; V was cut back by 2 bases and J by 5 bases. This CDR3 is CASSLIRLASGDEDTQYF. The DNA of the CDR3 is TGTGCCAGCAGCTTAATTCGTTTGGCTAGCGGGGATGAAGATACGCAGTATTTT.

This clonotype appeared a few times. This chain uses TRBV28 with TRBJ2-7; D remains ambiguous. CDR3 length: 15 residues. V lost 8 bases and J lost 3, with 20 bases in between. Germline V gene sequence: CDR1 MDHEN, CDR2 SYDVKM. The CDR3 sequence is CASEPLPGLGYEQYF. As DNA, the CDR3 is TGTGCCAGCGAGCCTTTGCCGGGTCTGGGCTACGAGCAGTACTTC.